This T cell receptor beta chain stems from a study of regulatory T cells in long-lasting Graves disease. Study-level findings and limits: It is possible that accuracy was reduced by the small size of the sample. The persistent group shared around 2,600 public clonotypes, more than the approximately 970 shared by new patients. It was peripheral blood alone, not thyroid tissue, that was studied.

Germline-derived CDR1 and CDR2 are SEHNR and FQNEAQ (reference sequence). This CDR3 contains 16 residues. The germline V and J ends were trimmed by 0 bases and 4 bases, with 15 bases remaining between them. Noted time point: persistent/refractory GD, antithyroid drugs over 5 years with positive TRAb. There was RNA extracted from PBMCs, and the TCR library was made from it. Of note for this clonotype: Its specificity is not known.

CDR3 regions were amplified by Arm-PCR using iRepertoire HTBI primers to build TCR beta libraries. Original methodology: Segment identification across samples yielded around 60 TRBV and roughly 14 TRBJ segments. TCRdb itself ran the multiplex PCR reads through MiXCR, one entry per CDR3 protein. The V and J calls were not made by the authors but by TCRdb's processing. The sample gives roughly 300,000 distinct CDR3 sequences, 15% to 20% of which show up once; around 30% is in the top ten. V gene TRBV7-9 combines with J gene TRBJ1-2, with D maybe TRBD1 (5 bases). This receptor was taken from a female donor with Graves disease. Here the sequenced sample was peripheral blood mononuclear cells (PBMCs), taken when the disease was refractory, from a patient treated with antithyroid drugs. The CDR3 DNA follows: TGTGCCAGCAGCTTAGCCCAGACAGCGGGGGGCTATGGCTACACCTTC. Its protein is CASSLAQTAGGYGYTF.